A single sample is the source of the 5 T cell receptor beta chains below, sequenced in a study of T-cell reconstitution after alpha-beta-depleted transplantation in children. Researchers prepared the TCRbeta library using unique molecular identifiers, the study reports. TCRdb fed the PCR reads into MiXCR, producing one record per CDR3 protein. Among hundreds of thousands of distinct CDR3 sequences, about 18% were seen once, and the ten largest hold 2.5% to 3.5%. The sample in question was PBMCs from the stem cell graft donor, obtained from the stem cell graft. These TCRs come from a human donor who donated a stem cell graft to a child with acute lymphoblastic leukemia.

V is TRBV5-1 and J is TRBJ1-1; a possible D gene is TRBD1 (5 bases). Per germline, CDR1 SGHRS and CDR2 YFSETQ. CDR3 length equals 14 residues. The ends were cut back, 1 base at V and 5 bases at J, with 12 bases in the middle. The CDR3 here is CASSLTGATTEAFF. The CDR3 DNA reads as TGCGCCAGCAGCTTGACAGGAGCGACTACTGAAGCTTTCTTT. The full variable domain, in which reference TRBV5-1 and TRBJ1-1 provide the parts outside the CDR3, is KAGVTQTPRYLIKTRGQQVTLSCSPISGHRSVSWYQQTPGQGLQFLFEYFSETQRNKGNFPGRFSGRQFSNSRSEMNVSTLELGDSALYLCASSLTGATTEAFFGQGTRLTVV.

This clonotype has only a few counts. This sequence joins TRBV20-1 and TRBJ2-7, with D perhaps matching TRBD1 (6 bases). This CDR3 spans 14 amino acids. Germline V gene sequence: CDR1 DFQATT, CDR2 SNEGSKA (reference sequence). V dropped 0 bases and J dropped 3 bases, with 12 bases sitting between them. CDR3 in DNA: TGCAGTGCTAGAGATTCAGGGGCCAACTACGAGCAGTACTTC. This sequence encodes CSARDSGANYEQYF.

There are a few counts of this clonotype. The J gene is TRBJ2-5, the V gene TRBV5-1; D call uncertain. V lost 0 bases, J lost 5 bases, and 5 bases lay in between. The CDR3 is made up of 12 amino acids. Germline V gene data show CDR1 as SGHRS and CDR2 as YFSETQ. The CDR3 DNA follows: TGCGCCAGCAGCTTGGCGTGGGAGACCCAGTACTTC. It encodes CASSLAWETQYF.

V gene TRBV20-1 combines with J gene TRBJ2-2; D assignment may be TRBD1 or TRBD2 (6 bases each). The CDR3 has 13 residues. The V gene's germline CDR1 is DFQATT and CDR2 SNEGSKA (reference sequence). V lost 5 bases and J 6 bases, leaving 13 bases between the germline ends. Here the CDR3 DNA reads TGCAGTGCTCGCTTACGGGGGCCCGGGGAGCTGTTTTTT. Residues: CSARLRGPGELFF.

The chain is built from TRBV30 and TRBJ2-2; D possibly corresponds to TRBD2 (6 bases). The V end lost 7 bases, the J end lost 4 bases, and 13 bases lay between the germline ends. The CDR3 length is 13 residues. Looked up from germline, CDR1 is GTSNPN and CDR2 is SVGIG (reference sequence). CDR3 bases: TGTGCCTCTCCGGGACTCCTCACCGGGGAGCTGTTTTTT. It specifies CASPGLLTGELFF.